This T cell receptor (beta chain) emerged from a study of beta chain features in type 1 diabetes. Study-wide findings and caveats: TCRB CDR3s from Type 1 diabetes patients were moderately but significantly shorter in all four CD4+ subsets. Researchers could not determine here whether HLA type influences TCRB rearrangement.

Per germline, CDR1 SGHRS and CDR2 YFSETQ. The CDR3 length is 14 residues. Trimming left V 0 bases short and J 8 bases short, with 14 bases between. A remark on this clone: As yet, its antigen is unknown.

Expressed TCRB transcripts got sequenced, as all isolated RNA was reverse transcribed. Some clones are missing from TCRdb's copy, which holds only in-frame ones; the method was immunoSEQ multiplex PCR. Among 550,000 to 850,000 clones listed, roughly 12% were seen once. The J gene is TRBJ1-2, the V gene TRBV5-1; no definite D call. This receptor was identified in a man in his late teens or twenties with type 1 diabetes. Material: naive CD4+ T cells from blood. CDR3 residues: CASSLETPGRGYTF. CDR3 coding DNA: TGCGCCAGCAGCTTGGAGACCCCCGGTCGGGGCTACACCTTC. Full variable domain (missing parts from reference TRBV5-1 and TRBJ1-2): KAGVTQTPRYLIKTRGQQVTLSCSPISGHRSVSWYQQTPGQGLQFLFEYFSETQRNKGNFPGRFSGRQFSNSRSEMNVSTLELGDSALYLCASSLETPGRGYTFGSGTRLTVV.